These 9 T cell receptor beta chains came from one sample sequenced in a study of T cell responses to AZD1222 COVID-19 vaccine. The assay was immunoSEQ multiplex PCR, and TCRdb's table has in-frame clones only and misses some. The table has approximately 150,000 clones, under 90% seen once. Sequences were derived from peripheral blood, sampled 28 days after the second AZD1222 dose. These TCRs come from an adult who received the AZD1222 COVID-19 vaccine.

The gene calls are TRBV14 and TRBJ1-2, with 7 bases identical to TRBD1. Germline CDR1 and CDR2: SGHDN and FVKESK. CDR3 length equals 15 residues. The V segment lost 1 base and the J segment 8 bases; nucleotides outside the gene matches: 10. In DNA form, the CDR3 reads TGTGCCAGCAGCCAAGGAAGCGGACAGGTTGGAGGCTACACCTTC. Translation gives CASSQGSGQVGGYTF.

This chain joins TRBV10-3 and TRBJ1-2; D is unclear. The germline V gene has CDR1 ENHRY and CDR2 SYGVKD. The CDR3 spans 11 residues. The V gene lost 7 bases and the J gene lost 2 bases, with 5 bases spanning the gap. The CDR3 DNA sequence: TGTGCCATCAAACAGAACTATGGCTACACCTTC. This sequence encodes CAIKQNYGYTF.

The table lists this clone with a few counts. This chain links TRBV4-3 with TRBJ2-3; a possible D gene is TRBD2 (6 bases). Trimming removed 0 bases at V and 0 bases at J, with 10 bases between. The germline gives CDR1 LGHNA, CDR2 YSLEER. This CDR3 is 16 amino acids long. The chain's CDR3 is CASSQDKEGSTDTQYF. The CDR3 DNA reads as TGCGCCAGCAGCCAAGATAAGGAGGGGAGCACAGATACGCAGTATTTT.

This chain uses TRBV9 with TRBJ2-1, with 7 nucleotides matching TRBD1. Germline V lookup: CDR1 SGDLS, CDR2 YYNGEE. There are 15 residues in the CDR3. V shed 4 bases and J 1 base; nucleotides not matched to a gene: 5. As DNA, the CDR3 is TGTGCCAGCAGCTTCCGGGACAGATCCTACAATGAGCAGTTCTTC. It encodes CASSFRDRSYNEQFF.

The rearrangement uses TRBV6-5 and TRBJ2-3, with D perhaps being TRBD1 or TRBD2 (5 bases each). Looked up from germline, CDR1 is MNHEY and CDR2 is SVGAGI. The CDR3 covers 15 residues. V gave up 5 bases and J gave up 2 bases, with 14 bases separating them. The DNA of the CDR3 is TGTGCCAGCAGTACTACCGGGACCCACACAGATACGCAGTATTTT. Protein: CASSTTGTHTDTQYF.

Turning to this clone: Other DNA sequences of this sample code for an identical CDR3. V is TRBV30 and J is TRBJ1-5, with D hard to call. The CDR3 length is 14 residues. Germline assignment: CDR1 GTSNPN and CDR2 SVGIG (reference sequence). Trimming took 0 bases from V and 0 from J, leaving 6 bases between them. DNA of the CDR3: TGTGCCTGGAGTGTAGGAGTTAGCAATCAGCCCCAGCATTTT. It yields the protein CAWSVGVSNQPQHF.

V and J are TRBV3-1 (or the pseudogene TRBV3-2) and TRBJ1-2; D ambiguous. Per the germline V gene, CDR1 is LGHDT and CDR2 is YNNKEL (reference sequence). This CDR3 has 14 amino acids. Trimming took 1 base from V and 3 from J, leaving 9 bases between them. The CDR3 coding sequence is TGTGCCAGCAGCCAAGTTACGGCCGACTATGGCTACACCTTC. Translating gives CASSQVTADYGYTF.

The chain carries TRBV2 and TRBJ1-3; weak D call: TRBD1 (6 bases). V lost 1 base, J lost 3 bases, and 10 bases lay in between. CDR1 SNHLY and CDR2 FYNNEI come from the germline V gene. CDR3 length equals 15 residues. In DNA form, the CDR3 reads TGTGCCAGCAGTGAAGAAACAGGGAGTGGAAACACCATATATTTT. Its translation: CASSEETGSGNTIYF.

V usage is TRBV5-8 and J usage is TRBJ1-6, with D unresolved. CDR1 is SGHTS, CDR2 YDEGEE, per germline. This CDR3 has 15 amino acids. V was trimmed by 4 bases and J by 5 bases, leaving 13 bases between them. CDR3 amino acids: CASSTATANNSPLHF. CDR3 coding DNA: TGTGCCAGCAGCACAGCGACGGCGAATAATTCACCCCTCCACTTT. Together with reference TRBV5-8 and TRBJ1-6, the CDR3 gives the full variable domain: EAGVTQSPTHLIKTRGQQATLRCSPISGHTSVYWYQQALGLGLQFLLWYDEGEERNRGNFPPRFSGRQFPNYSSELNVNALELEDSALYLCASSTATANNSPLHFGNGTRLTVT.